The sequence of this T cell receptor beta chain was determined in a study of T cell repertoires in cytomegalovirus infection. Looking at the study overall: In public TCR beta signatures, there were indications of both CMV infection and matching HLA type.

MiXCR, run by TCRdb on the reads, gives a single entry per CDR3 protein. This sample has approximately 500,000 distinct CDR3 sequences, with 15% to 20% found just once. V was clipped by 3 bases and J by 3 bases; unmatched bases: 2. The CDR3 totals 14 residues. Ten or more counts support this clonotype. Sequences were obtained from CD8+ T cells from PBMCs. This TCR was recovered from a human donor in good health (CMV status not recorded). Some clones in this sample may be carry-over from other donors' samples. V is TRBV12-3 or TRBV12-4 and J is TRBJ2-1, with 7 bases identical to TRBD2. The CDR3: CASSFTSDYNEQFF. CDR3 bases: TGTGCCAGCAGTTTCACTAGCGACTACAATGAGCAGTTCTTC.